The present T cell receptor (beta chain) was sequenced within a study of blood T cells in healthy people across ages. After removal of 0 bases from V and 2 bases from J, the junction contained 2 bases not matched to a gene. This CDR3 contains 15 residues. Germline assignment: CDR1 DFQATT and CDR2 SNEGSKA (reference sequence). A second PCR of roughly 7 to 11 cycles used a sample-barcoded 5' primer and a J-beta primer mix. TCRdb ran MiXCR on the 5' RACE reads and lists one entry per CDR3 protein. The profile covers over 750,000 distinct CDR3 sequences, with roughly 25% appearing a single time and 9.4% taken by the ten largest. These data were also reused for a study on T cells of mothers and their children.

Sequenced: blood. This clonotype originated in a boy younger than 18 in good health. The chain employs TRBV20-1 and TRBJ2-5; 11 positions agree with TRBD2. CDR3 nucleotide sequence: TGCAGTGCTAGAGAGGTAGCGGGAGGGCAAGAGACCCAGTACTTC. Translation gives CSAREVAGGQETQYF.